A selection of T cell receptor beta chains follows, all from one sample in a study of control samples from healthy donors and cancer patients. The table came from immunoSEQ multiplex PCR; TCRdb's copy has only in-frame clones and leaves some out. The table shows 150,000 or so clones, with about 94% occurring only once. Specimen: blood. The origin of the receptors is a woman in her fifties or sixties in good health. Each CDR3 is given with its conserved first and last residue. Fields, in order: J gene, clone size, D gene, V gene, CDR3 protein, CDR3 DNA. The D gene is left open where the match is weak. The size entry is marked missing in some rows and otherwise reads once, few, many or a size class.

j_gene: TRBJ1-5; abundance: .; d_gene: .; v_gene: TRBV3-1/TRBV3-2; CDR3aa: CASSQDSRSNQPQHF; CDR3nt: TGTGCCAGCAGCCAGGACTCCAGGTCCAATCAGCCCCAGCATTTT
j_gene: TRBJ2-2; abundance: .; d_gene: .; v_gene: TRBV18; CDR3aa: CASSRQRGRGPGELFF; CDR3nt: TGTGCCAGCTCACGACAGAGGGGTCGGGGGCCCGGGGAGCTGTTTTTT
j_gene: TRBJ2-7; abundance: .; d_gene: .; v_gene: TRBV3-1/TRBV3-2; CDR3aa: CASSPNTESYEQYF; CDR3nt: TGTGCCAGCAGCCCAAACACAGAATCCTACGAGCAGTACTTC
j_gene: TRBJ1-2; abundance: .; d_gene: .; v_gene: TRBV4-3; CDR3aa: CASSRTGHGYTF; CDR3nt: TGCGCCAGCAGCCGCACAGGGCATGGCTACACCTTC
j_gene: TRBJ1-5; abundance: .; d_gene: TRBD1; v_gene: TRBV7-9; CDR3aa: CASSLEAGGGQPQHF; CDR3nt: TGTGCCAGCAGCTTAGAGGCAGGGGGGGGTCAGCCCCAGCATTTT
j_gene: TRBJ1-1; abundance: .; d_gene: .; v_gene: TRBV24-1; CDR3aa: CATSDPGTLNTEAFF; CDR3nt: TGTGCCACCAGTGACCCCGGGACACTGAACACTGAAGCTTTCTTT
j_gene: TRBJ1-1; abundance: once; d_gene: .; v_gene: TRBV3-1/TRBV3-2; CDR3aa: CASSRGEGRIEAFF; CDR3nt: TGTGCCAGCAGCCGTGGGGAAGGACGGATTGAAGCTTTCTTT
j_gene: TRBJ2-3; abundance: .; d_gene: .; v_gene: TRBV4-3; CDR3aa: CASSQDRDGTDTQYF; CDR3nt: TGCGCCAGCAGCCAAGATAGGGACGGCACAGATACGCAGTATTTT
j_gene: TRBJ1-3; abundance: .; d_gene: TRBD1; v_gene: TRBV4-2; CDR3aa: CASSQDPTGVALGSGNTIYF; CDR3nt: TGTGCCAGCAGCCAAGATCCAACAGGGGTGGCTTTGGGTTCTGGAAACACCATATATTTT
j_gene: TRBJ2-7; abundance: once; d_gene: TRBD1; v_gene: TRBV29-1; CDR3aa: CSVDRTGSEQYF; CDR3nt: TGCAGCGTTGACCGGACAGGTTCCGAGCAGTACTTC
j_gene: TRBJ2-1; abundance: .; d_gene: TRBD1; v_gene: TRBV19; CDR3aa: CASSLQGAQGIEQFF; CDR3nt: TGTGCCAGTAGTTTACAGGGGGCGCAGGGAATTGAGCAGTTCTTC
j_gene: TRBJ2-7; abundance: .; d_gene: .; v_gene: TRBV5-4; CDR3aa: CASSFGGSSYEQYF; CDR3nt: TGTGCCAGCAGCTTTGGTGGCAGCTCCTACGAGCAGTACTTC
j_gene: TRBJ1-2; abundance: .; d_gene: .; v_gene: TRBV2; CDR3aa: CASSADFYGYTF; CDR3nt: TGTGCCAGCAGTGCGGACTTCTATGGCTACACCTTC
j_gene: TRBJ1-5; abundance: .; d_gene: .; v_gene: TRBV2; CDR3aa: CASSEVTVSNQPQHF; CDR3nt: TGTGCCAGCAGTGAAGTGACAGTGAGCAATCAGCCCCAGCATTTT
j_gene: TRBJ1-1; abundance: .; d_gene: .; v_gene: TRBV27; CDR3aa: CASSNGRNTEAFF; CDR3nt: TGTGCCAGCAGTAACGGCCGGAACACTGAAGCTTTCTTT
j_gene: TRBJ1-4; abundance: .; d_gene: .; v_gene: TRBV3-1/TRBV3-2; CDR3aa: CASSQGGSGVGKLFF; CDR3nt: TGTGCCAGCAGCCAAGGGGGGTCGGGGGTCGGAAAACTGTTTTTT